The rows below give T cell receptor beta chains drawn from one sample of a study of T cells expressing NK-cell markers. TCRdb reprocessed the 5' RACE reads; each CDR3 protein has one entry and no DNA is given. This sample contains 350,000 to 450,000 distinct CDR3 sequences. Sequenced material: blood T cells: a sorted CD56 or NKG2C T cell subset, CD4+ or CD8+ T cells, or bulk PBMC T cells (not recorded which). The receptors stem from a man aged 18 to 69 in good health. Both conserved end residues are part of each CDR3.

TRBJ2-7 16 TRBV20-1 CSARAPSRAGNYEQYF
TRBJ2-5 16 TRBV18 CASSPRRAGAEETQYF
TRBJ1-4 15 TRBV5-1 CASSIQGAPNEKLFF
TRBJ1-2 14 TRBV12-3/TRBV12-4 CASSGTLAIYGYTF
TRBJ2-1 15 TRBV7-2 CASSWGRGLYNEQFF
TRBJ1-1 15 TRBV19 CASSIARGVHTEAFF
TRBJ1-1 15 TRBV29-1 CSVVMQTGANTEAFF
TRBJ1-6 13 TRBV2 CASSVQIGSPLHF
TRBJ1-1 13 TRBV12-3/TRBV12-4 CASSPTGQTGAFF
TRBJ1-3 15 TRBV9 CASSAQGAPGNTIYF
TRBJ1-6 15 TRBV7-6 CASSPTWGDNSPLHF
TRBJ2-5 17 TRBV14 CASSHDLGLPLGETQYF
TRBJ2-1 14 TRBV6-2/TRBV6-3 CATHGQVGYNEQFF
TRBJ1-1 15 TRBV14 CASSPPDRVLSEAFF
TRBJ1-4 13 TRBV15 CATSRDLALKLFF
TRBJ2-1 15 TRBV15 CATSSQGAPTNEQFF
TRBJ2-7 12 TRBV7-9 CASSYSRDGQYF
TRBJ1-4 14 TRBV24-1 CATSRSLTNEKLFF
TRBJ2-1 18 TRBV6-2/TRBV6-3 CASRKLGGRVLAYNEQFF